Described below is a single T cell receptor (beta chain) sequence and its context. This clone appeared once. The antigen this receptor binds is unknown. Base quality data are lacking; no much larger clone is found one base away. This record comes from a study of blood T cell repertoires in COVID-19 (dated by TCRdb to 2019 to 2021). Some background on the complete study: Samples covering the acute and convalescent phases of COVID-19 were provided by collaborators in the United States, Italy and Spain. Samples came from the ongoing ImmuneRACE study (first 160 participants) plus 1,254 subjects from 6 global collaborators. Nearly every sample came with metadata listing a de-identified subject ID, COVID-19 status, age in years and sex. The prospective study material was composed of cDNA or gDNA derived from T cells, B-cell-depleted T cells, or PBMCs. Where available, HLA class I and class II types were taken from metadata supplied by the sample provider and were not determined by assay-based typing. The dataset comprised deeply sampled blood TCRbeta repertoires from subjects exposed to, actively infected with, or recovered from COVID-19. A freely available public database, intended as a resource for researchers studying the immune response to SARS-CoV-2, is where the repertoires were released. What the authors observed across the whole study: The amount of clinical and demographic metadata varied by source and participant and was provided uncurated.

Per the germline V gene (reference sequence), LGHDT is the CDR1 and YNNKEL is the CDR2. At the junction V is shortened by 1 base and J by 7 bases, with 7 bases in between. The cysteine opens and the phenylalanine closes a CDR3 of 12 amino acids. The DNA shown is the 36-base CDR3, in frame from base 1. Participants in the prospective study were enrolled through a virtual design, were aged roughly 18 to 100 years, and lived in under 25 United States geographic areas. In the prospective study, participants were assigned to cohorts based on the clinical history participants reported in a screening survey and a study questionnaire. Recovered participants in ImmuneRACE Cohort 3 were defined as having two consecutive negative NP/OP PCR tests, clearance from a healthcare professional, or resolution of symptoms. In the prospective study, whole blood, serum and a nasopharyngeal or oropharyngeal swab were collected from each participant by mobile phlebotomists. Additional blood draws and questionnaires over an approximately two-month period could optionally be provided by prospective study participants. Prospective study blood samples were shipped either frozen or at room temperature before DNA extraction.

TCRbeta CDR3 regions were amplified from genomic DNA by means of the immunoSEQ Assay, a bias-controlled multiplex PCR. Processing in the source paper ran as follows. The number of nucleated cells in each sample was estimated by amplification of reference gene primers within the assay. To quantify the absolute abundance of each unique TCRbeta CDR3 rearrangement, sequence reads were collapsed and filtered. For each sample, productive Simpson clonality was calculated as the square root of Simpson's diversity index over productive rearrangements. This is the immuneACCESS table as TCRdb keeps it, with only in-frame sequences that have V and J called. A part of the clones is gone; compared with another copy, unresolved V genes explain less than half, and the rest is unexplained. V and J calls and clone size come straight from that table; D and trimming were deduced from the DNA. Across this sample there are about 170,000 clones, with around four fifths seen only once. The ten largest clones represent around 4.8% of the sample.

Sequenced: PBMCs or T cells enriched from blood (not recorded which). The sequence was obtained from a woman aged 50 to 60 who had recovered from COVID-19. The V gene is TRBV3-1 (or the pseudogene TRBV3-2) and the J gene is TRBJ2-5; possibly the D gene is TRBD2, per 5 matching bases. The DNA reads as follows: TGTGCCAGCAGCCAAGGGGCGGGGACCCAGTACTTC. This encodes CASSQGAGTQYF.